These 16 T cell receptor beta chains were sequenced from one sample in a study of blood T cell repertoires in COVID-19. Profiled with immunoSEQ multiplex PCR; TCRdb holds only in-frame clones, not every one. The sample comprises about 150,000 clones, about nine tenths of which are singletons, and around 0.91% rests with the top ten. The sample taken for sequencing was peripheral blood. The receptors stem from a woman aged 50 to 60 with acute or convalescent COVID-19.

Here the CDR3 reads CASSLDGSSQETQYF. CDR3 DNA sequence: TGTGCCAGCAGCTTAGATGGCTCTAGTCAAGAGACCCAGTACTTC. The V and J genes are TRBV11-2 and TRBJ2-5, with unresolved D. The germline gives CDR1 SGHAT, CDR2 FQNNGV. The CDR3 has 15 residues. Trimming cost V 0 bases and J 2 bases, with 10 bases left between them.

V is TRBV7-2 and J is TRBJ1-2; weak D call: TRBD1 (5 bases). Trimming shortened V by 5 bases and J by 9 bases, and 13 bases separated the two germline ends. The CDR3 extends over 12 amino acids. CDR1 is SGHTA, CDR2 FQGNSA, per germline. The CDR3 DNA reads as TGTGCCAGCAGCCCTGGCAGGGTCAGCTACACCTTC. Its protein product is CASSPGRVSYTF.

The chain recombines TRBV19 with TRBJ2-5, with 7 bases fitting TRBD2. Unmatched junction bases numbered 10, after V lost 2 bases and J lost 4 bases. CDR1 LNHDA and CDR2 SQIVND come from the germline V gene (reference sequence). This CDR3 is 16 amino acids long. As DNA, the CDR3 is TGTGCCAGTAGTATAAGTGGACTAGGCAGCGGAGAGACCCAGTACTTC. This translates into CASSISGLGSGETQYF.

This sequence joins TRBV5-1 and TRBJ2-7; TRBD2 matches 12 bases. CDR3 length: 14 amino acids. Germline V gives CDR1 SGHRS, CDR2 YFSETQ. V shed 2 bases, J shed 4 bases, and the junction held 1 base outside the gene matches. CDR3 residues: CASSLTSGGYEQYF. In nucleotides, the CDR3 is TGCGCCAGCAGCTTAACTAGCGGGGGGTACGAGCAGTACTTC.

The J gene is TRBJ1-1, the V gene TRBV18, with 10 positions matching TRBD1. The germline V gene has CDR1 KGHSH and CDR2 LQKENI. V shed 0 bases, J shed 1 base, and the junction held 2 bases outside the gene matches. The CDR3 runs 16 residues. DNA of the CDR3: TGTGCCAGCTCACCACCGACAGGGGGCCAGAACACTGAAGCTTTCTTT. This sequence encodes CASSPPTGGQNTEAFF.

The chain carries TRBV30 and TRBJ1-2; weak D call: TRBD1 (6 bases). V lost 5 bases, J lost 5 bases, and 12 bases lay in between. Germline assignment: CDR1 GTSNPN and CDR2 SVGIG (reference sequence). CDR3 length equals 12 residues. In DNA, the CDR3 is TGTGCCTGGGACCCGACAGGTTATGGCTACACCTTC. It encodes CAWDPTGYGYTF.

This clone was observed a few times. This chain joins TRBV25-1 and TRBJ2-2; 7 bases map to TRBD1. Germline V gene sequence: CDR1 MGHDK, CDR2 SYGVNS. This CDR3 region has 16 residues. V lost 4 bases to trimming and J lost 0 bases; unmatched junction nucleotides: 5. CDR3 nucleotide sequence: TGTGCCAGCAGTGCTACAGGGGTTTCGAACACCGGGGAGCTGTTTTTT. It specifies CASSATGVSNTGELFF.

In its sample, this clone was seen once. J is TRBJ2-3 and V is TRBV7-8, with 8 bases aligning to TRBD2. Germline V gene lookup returns CDR1 SGHVS and CDR2 FQNEAQ. The CDR3 contains 15 residues. Trimming at V came to 5 bases and at J to 2 bases, leaving 6 bases not matched to a gene. The CDR3 nucleotides are TGTGCCAGCAGCCTTCGGGGGGGGAACACAGATACGCAGTATTTT. It is translated as CASSLRGGNTDTQYF.

V is TRBV28 and J is TRBJ2-7, with no clear D. Looked up from germline, CDR1 is MDHEN and CDR2 is SYDVKM. CDR3 size: 13 residues. Trimming cost V 1 base and J 2 bases, with 6 bases left between them. CDR3 sequence (DNA): TGTGCCAGCAGTTTATCCCCTCCCTACGAGCAGTACTTC. Protein: CASSLSPPYEQYF. The full variable domain, with the rest looked up from reference TRBV28 and TRBJ2-7, is DVKVTQSSRYLVKRTGEKVFLECVQDMDHENMFWYRQDPGLGLRLIYFSYDVKMKEKGDIPEGYSVSREKKERFSLILESASTNQTSMYLCASSLSPPYEQYFGPGTRLTVT.

This clone was counted between two and nine times. V and J are TRBV5-1 and TRBJ2-1; D may be TRBD2 (6 bases). CDR1 is SGHRS, CDR2 YFSETQ, per germline. The CDR3 is 13 residues long. V lost 4 bases, J lost 5 bases, and 10 bases lay in between. CDR3 sequence (DNA): TGCGCCAGCAGCAACGGAGGGAACAATGAGCAGTTCTTC. Translation gives CASSNGGNNEQFF.

V usage is TRBV7-9 and J usage is TRBJ2-1, with D perhaps matching TRBD1 (5 bases). The germline CDR1 and CDR2 sequences are SEHNR and FQNEAQ (reference sequence). The CDR3 totals 15 residues. Trimming removed 4 bases from V and 5 bases from J, with 15 bases in between. CDR3 in amino acids: CASSYDRPLHNEQFF. The CDR3 region has the DNA TGTGCCAGCAGCTACGACAGACCCCTGCACAATGAGCAGTTCTTC.

The V and J genes are TRBV10-3 and TRBJ2-7, with 9 bases identical to TRBD1. The CDR3 covers 16 residues. J gave up 0 bases and V 5 bases, and 8 bases lay outside the gene matches. Germline V lookup: CDR1 ENHRY, CDR2 SYGVKD. The CDR3 loop is CAISSVQGANSYEQYF. CDR3 nucleotides: TGTGCCATCAGTAGCGTACAGGGGGCGAACTCCTACGAGCAGTACTTC.

This sequence joins TRBV12-5 and TRBJ1-2, with D perhaps matching TRBD1 (6 bases). Trimming removed 0 bases at V and 1 base at J, with 15 bases between. The CDR3 contains 17 residues. In germline, CDR1 is LGHNT, CDR2 FRNRAP. CDR3 DNA: TGTGCTAGTGGTTTGGTACTGGCAGGGGTATTTAACTATGGCTACACCTTC. This sequence encodes CASGLVLAGVFNYGYTF.

This clone was seen more than once but under ten times. The chain joins TRBV12-3 or TRBV12-4 to TRBJ1-2, with 7 nucleotides matching TRBD1. J was trimmed by 7 bases and V by 7 bases; bases with no gene match: 6. The CDR3 runs 12 residues. CDR3 protein: CASTPGQAGYTF. The CDR3 nucleotides are TGTGCCAGCACCCCCGGACAGGCTGGCTACACCTTC.

The chain carries TRBV30 and TRBJ1-1; 9 bases match TRBD1. Trimming removed 6 bases from V and 8 bases from J; junction bases left unmatched: 10. CDR1 GTSNPN and CDR2 SVGIG come from the germline V gene (reference sequence). This CDR3 has 13 residues. In DNA form, the CDR3 reads TGTGCCTGTTCGAACGGGACAGGGTACGAAGCTTTCTTT. Residues: CACSNGTGYEAFF.

V is TRBV11-3 and J is TRBJ2-2; TRBD2 aligns across 7 bases. Germline CDR1 SGHNT, CDR2 YENEEA. J gave up 7 bases and V 6 bases, and 5 bases lay outside the gene matches. The CDR3 spans 13 residues. The CDR3 reads CASRGGLVGELFF. CDR3 coding DNA: TGTGCCAGCAGGGGAGGGTTAGTCGGGGAGCTGTTTTTT.